The present T cell receptor beta chain was sequenced within a study of blood T cells in healthy people across ages. General observations from the study: Donors of long life had a larger count of naive CD4+ cells and greater diversity than aged donors. Across the age range, TCR beta diversity per million T cells fell in a roughly linear way.

Total RNA extracted from each sample amounted to at least 6 micrograms. The CDR3 covers 13 residues. In germline, CDR1 is SQVTM, CDR2 ANQGSEA. This clonotype was seen a few times. The target antigen is unknown. A second about 6 to 11 cycle PCR used barcoded and J-beta primers. Each single sample gave us at least 2.5 million CDR3-containing paired-end reads. MiXCR, applied by TCRdb to the 5' RACE reads, yields one record per CDR3 protein. The sample records some 710,000 distinct CDR3 sequences, 35% to 50% being singletons. The sequenced sample consisted of blood. The chain joins TRBV29-1 to TRBJ2-4; perhaps D is TRBD1 or TRBD2 (5 bases each). The J call may be incorrect, as the DNA end agrees better with TRBJ2-7. The TCR originated in an older man in good health. The CDR3 sequence: CSVRKGPSYEQYF. The CDR3 bases are TGCAGCGTGCGGAAGGGACCCTCCTACGAGCAGTACTTC.